This TCR beta chain derives from a study of T cells in women clearing cervical HPV infection. Assay: immunoSEQ multiplex PCR; the TCRdb copy retains only in-frame clones and omits some. This sample contains some 25,000 clones. V was cut by 8 bases and J by 1 base, with 9 bases left in between. Germline CDR1 reads SEHNR; CDR2 reads FQNEAQ (reference sequence). This CDR3 region has 12 residues. As to this clone: The read is 3 residues too short to cover the CDR3 end, so that end is filled in from the germline J gene.

The V call is TRBV7-9, the J call TRBJ2-7; unclear D gene. The sequencing sample was made of blood buffy coat. The source is a woman aged 18-70 years with a cervical HPV16 infection that either progressed to CIN3+ or cleared (not recorded which). The CDR3 here is CASSEGSYEQYF. The CDR3 DNA, read in part, is TGTGCCAGCTCAGAAGGGTCCTACGAG. Combining the CDR3 with reference TRBV7-9 and TRBJ2-7 gives the whole variable domain DTGVSQNPRHKITKRGQNVTFRCDPISEHNRLYWYRQTLGQGPEFLTYFQNEAQLEKSRLLSDRFSAERPKGSFSTLEIQRTEQGDSAMYLCASSEGSYEQYFGPGTRLTVT.